The rows below give T cell receptor beta chains drawn from one sample of a study of blood T cell repertoires in COVID-19. TCRdb keeps only in-frame clones here, not all; method: immunoSEQ multiplex PCR. The profile covers 280,000 or so clones, with roughly 85% appearing a single time and less than 2.5% taken by the ten largest. The sequenced material came from PBMCs or T cells enriched from blood (not recorded which). The receptor source for this set is a man aged 25-45 years who had recovered from COVID-19. Both conserved end residues are part of each CDR3. A D gene is named only where the DNA matches it firmly. Rows give clone size only sometimes, using once, few, many, or a class for an expanded clone.

clone size	V gene	J gene	D gene	CDR3 protein	CDR3 DNA
.	TRBV10-1	TRBJ2-7	TRBD1	CASSPGQGFHYEQYF	TGCGCCAGCAGTCCGGGACAGGGTTTTCACTACGAGCAGTACTTC
.	TRBV5-1	TRBJ2-3	TRBD1	CASSYYQQGAVDTQYF	TGCGCCAGCAGCTACTACCAACAGGGGGCTGTAGATACGCAGTATTTT
.	TRBV9	TRBJ1-3	.	CASSVGVTSSGNTIYF	TGTGCCAGCAGCGTAGGTGTTACATCTTCTGGAAACACCATATATTTT
once	TRBV4-2	TRBJ2-7	.	CASTLGLESPPYEQYF	TGTGCCAGCACATTGGGCCTGGAATCCCCTCCCTACGAGCAGTACTTC
once	TRBV18	TRBJ1-2	.	CASSQDGEGYTF	TGTGCCAGCTCACAGGATGGAGAGGGCTACACCTTC
.	TRBV6-5	TRBJ2-3	.	CASAEGTDTQYF	TGTGCCAGCGCAGAAGGCACAGATACGCAGTATTTT
.	TRBV7-8	TRBJ2-1	.	CASSSLSYNEQFF	TGTGCCAGCAGCTCCTTATCGTACAATGAGCAGTTCTTC
.	TRBV2	TRBJ1-6	.	CASSDLGGNNSPLHF	TGTGCCAGCAGTGACCTGGGGGGGAACAATTCACCCCTCCACTTT
.	TRBV5-1	TRBJ1-2	TRBD1	CASSPGGSSNYGYTF	TGCGCCAGCAGCCCAGGGGGGTCCTCTAACTATGGCTACACCTTC
.	TRBV11-2	TRBJ2-5	TRBD2	CASSLGGGGYQETQYF	TGTGCCAGCAGCTTAGGAGGCGGGGGGTACCAAGAGACCCAGTACTTC
.	TRBV5-6	TRBJ1-3	.	CASSLGGNPGNTIYF	TGTGCCAGCAGCTTGGGAGGAAACCCTGGAAACACCATATATTTT
few	TRBV9	TRBJ1-1	.	CASSASRNTEAFF	TGTGCCAGCTCGGCCTCTAGGAACACTGAAGCTTTCTTT
.	TRBV9	TRBJ1-3	.	CASSVGSGGGNTIYF	TGTGCCAGCAGCGTAGGTTCGGGAGGTGGAAACACCATATATTTT
.	TRBV7-3	TRBJ2-1	TRBD2	CASSVSGGPLDVGNEQFF	TGTGCCAGCTCGGTTAGCGGGGGGCCGCTCGATGTGGGCAATGAGCAGTTCTTC
once	TRBV19	TRBJ1-4	.	CASSMGKTNEKLFF	TGTGCCAGTAGTATGGGCAAGACTAATGAAAAACTGTTTTTT
.	TRBV6-5	TRBJ1-1	.	CASTPREKAFF	TGTGCCAGCACCCCAAGAGAGAAAGCTTTCTTT